This note documents a single T cell receptor beta chain sequence. Additional DNA sequences in this sample encode the identical CDR3. Produced via immunoSEQ multiplex PCR; TCRdb's table is partial and in-frame only. The sample has a few hundred thousand clones, around 90% seen once; the top ten hold roughly 7.3%. Germline lookup yields CDR1 MNHEY and CDR2 SVGAGI. This CDR3 contains 12 residues. The V and J ends lost 5 bases and 4 bases, in that order; junction bases with no gene match: 1. The data stem from a study of blood T cell repertoires in COVID-19. Sequenced sample: peripheral blood. This receptor was taken from a woman aged 30 to 39 with COVID-19, enrolled during active disease. V and J are TRBV6-5 and TRBJ2-7; 8 bases map to TRBD1. CDR3 in amino acids: CASSRQGYEQYF. CDR3 nucleotides: TGTGCCAGCAGTCGACAGGGGTACGAGCAGTACTTC.